The entry below gives a single T cell receptor beta chain sequence along with its context. The entry originates in a study of blood T cell repertoires in COVID-19. Methods used by the authors: Amplified reference gene primers provided the basis for estimating nucleated cell counts. The data were produced by immunoSEQ multiplex PCR, yet TCRdb's version contains in-frame clones alone and is incomplete. Clone size and the V and J calls come from that table; the DNA yielded D and trimming. The sample lists approximately 160,000 clones, around four fifths seen once, with about 4% in the top ten. This sequence originates from a woman aged 50 to 60 in a cohort exposed to, infected with or recovered from COVID-19 (not recorded which). Sequencing was carried out using PBMCs or T cells enriched from blood (not recorded which).

For the CDR3, the DNA is TGTGCCAGCAGTGAAGACCTAGCGGGAGTGAACGAGCAGTACTTC. Protein: CASSEDLAGVNEQYF. The chain combines TRBV2 with TRBJ2-7; 10 positions match TRBD2. The germline gives CDR1 SNHLY, CDR2 FYNNEI. This CDR3 is built from 15 residues. V trimming: 1 base; J trimming: 5 bases; junction bases outside the gene matches: 5.